Sequencing of this TCR beta chain was carried out in a study of cytomegalovirus exposure and HLA in healthy donors. Study context: Among roughly 180 million T cells, an earlier analysis found around 100 million unique TCR beta sequences.

In nominal health when sampled, donors likely had unrecorded immune exposures nonetheless. Whole-study findings and limits: The Asian-associated ancestry cluster reportedly had fewer N-insertions than the roughly 670-donor mean in a later analysis. It was shown in a later analysis that HLA-associated TCR beta chains were more clonally expanded than other, equally common chains.

Both 60 Vbeta primers and 13 Jbeta primers went into the PCR. Measured with immunoSEQ multiplex PCR; TCRdb has only the in-frame clones, and not every one. The sample lists about 180,000 clones; 70% to 80% were seen once. A few counts support this clone. No antigen is known for it. Per germline, CDR1 LNHDA and CDR2 SQIVND (reference sequence). CDR3 size: 14 residues. V lost 5 bases to trimming and J lost 3 bases; unmatched junction nucleotides: 6. Sample: PBMCs. This TCR came from a man aged 60 to 69 in good health and CMV-seronegative. This sequence joins TRBV19 and TRBJ1-1; 7 positions agree with TRBD1. The CDR3 nucleotides are TGTGCCAGTAGTTCAGAAACAGGGGACACTGAAGCTTTCTTT. Its translation: CASSSETGDTEAFF.